Listed below are T cell receptor beta chains from one sample, sequenced in a study of CD8+ T cells in alopecia areata. Here immunoSEQ multiplex PCR was the method, and the copy in TCRdb shows in-frame clones only, minus some. The sample lists about 200,000 clones; 55% to 70% were seen once. The starting material was CD4+ T cells sorted from blood, obtained at week 24, from a patient treated with tofacitinib. These receptor sequences come from a human donor with alopecia areata. Each CDR3 is given with its conserved first and last residue. The order of the fields is clone size, D gene, V gene, J gene, CDR3 DNA, CDR3 protein. The D gene is left open where the match is weak. Some rows have no size entry. The others give once, few or many, or a class for an expanded clone.

abundance: NA
d_gene: NA
v_gene: TRBV28
j_gene: TRBJ2-5
CDR3nt: TGTGCCAGCAGTTTTACAGGGGAGACCCAGTACTTC
CDR3aa: CASSFTGETQYF

abundance: NA
d_gene: NA
v_gene: TRBV5-1
j_gene: TRBJ1-1
CDR3nt: TGCGCCAGCAGCTTGGAGGGGTCCCCTGTTGCTTTCTTT
CDR3aa: CASSLEGSPVAFF

abundance: NA
d_gene: NA
v_gene: TRBV7-9
j_gene: TRBJ2-5
CDR3nt: TGTGCCAGCAGCTTACCCAGGGGGGGAGAGACCCAGTACTTC
CDR3aa: CASSLPRGGETQYF

abundance: NA
d_gene: NA
v_gene: TRBV7-7
j_gene: TRBJ2-3
CDR3nt: TGTGCCAGCAGCATGACGGGGAGGGATACGCAGTATTTT
CDR3aa: CASSMTGRDTQYF

abundance: NA
d_gene: NA
v_gene: TRBV25-1
j_gene: TRBJ2-7
CDR3nt: TGTGCCAGCAGTGGTCGATTCGGCACCTACGAGCAGTACTTC
CDR3aa: CASSGRFGTYEQYF

abundance: NA
d_gene: TRBD2
v_gene: TRBV27
j_gene: TRBJ2-7
CDR3nt: TGTGCCAGCAGTCATCGGCTAGCGGGAGGCTACTCGTTCTACGAGCAGTACTTC
CDR3aa: CASSHRLAGGYSFYEQYF

abundance: NA
d_gene: NA
v_gene: TRBV5-1
j_gene: TRBJ2-7
CDR3nt: TGCGCCAGCAGTACCAGCGGGTCGGGCGAGCAGTACTTC
CDR3aa: CASSTSGSGEQYF

abundance: NA
d_gene: NA
v_gene: TRBV9
j_gene: TRBJ1-2
CDR3nt: TGTGCCAGCAGCGCGGCGACTGACTATGGCTACACCTTC
CDR3aa: CASSAATDYGYTF

abundance: few
d_gene: TRBD2
v_gene: TRBV11-2
j_gene: TRBJ2-3
CDR3nt: TGTGCCAGCAGCTTTGGCGGGCGGGGGGGATCGGATACGCAGTATTTT
CDR3aa: CASSFGGRGGSDTQYF

abundance: few
d_gene: TRBD1
v_gene: TRBV4-1
j_gene: TRBJ1-4
CDR3nt: TGCGCCAGCAGCCAAGCACCACGACAGGGACCTAATGAAAAACTGTTTTTT
CDR3aa: CASSQAPRQGPNEKLFF

abundance: once
d_gene: NA
v_gene: TRBV9
j_gene: TRBJ2-5
CDR3nt: TGTGCCAGCAGCGTAGGTGACAGGACGCAAGAGACCCAGTACTTC
CDR3aa: CASSVGDRTQETQYF

abundance: NA
d_gene: TRBD1
v_gene: TRBV18
j_gene: TRBJ2-1
CDR3nt: TGTGCCAGCTCGCCCACAGGGGGCCACCCCAATGAGCAGTTCTTC
CDR3aa: CASSPTGGHPNEQFF

abundance: NA
d_gene: NA
v_gene: TRBV6-5
j_gene: TRBJ1-2
CDR3nt: TGTGCCAGCAGTAAAACAGGGAATGGCTACACCTTC
CDR3aa: CASSKTGNGYTF

abundance: NA
d_gene: NA
v_gene: TRBV5-1
j_gene: TRBJ1-1
CDR3nt: TGCGCCAGCAGCTTGGGGGATACAGGGAACACTGAAGCTTTCTTT
CDR3aa: CASSLGDTGNTEAFF

abundance: NA
d_gene: TRBD1
v_gene: TRBV30
j_gene: TRBJ1-2
CDR3nt: TGTGCCTGGAAACGGACAGGGATGGGAGGCTACACCTTC
CDR3aa: CAWKRTGMGGYTF

abundance: NA
d_gene: TRBD1
v_gene: TRBV4-1
j_gene: TRBJ2-7
CDR3nt: TGCGCCAGCAGCCAACCGGGACAGGGAAGCTCCTACGAGCAGTACTTC
CDR3aa: CASSQPGQGSSYEQYF

abundance: few
d_gene: NA
v_gene: TRBV7-2
j_gene: TRBJ2-1
CDR3nt: TGTGCCAGCAGCTTCTTACTAGATCGGGGGCAGTTCTTC
CDR3aa: CASSFLLDRGQFF

abundance: many
d_gene: NA
v_gene: TRBV7-2
j_gene: TRBJ2-5
CDR3nt: TGTGCCAGCAGCACTTACCAAGAGACCCAGTACTTC
CDR3aa: CASSTYQETQYF

abundance: NA
d_gene: NA
v_gene: TRBV5-1
j_gene: TRBJ2-3
CDR3nt: TGCGCCAGCAGCTTGGCCCAATCAGCTAGCACAGATACGCAGTATTTT
CDR3aa: CASSLAQSASTDTQYF

abundance: few
d_gene: NA
v_gene: TRBV4-3
j_gene: TRBJ2-7
CDR3nt: TGCGCCAGCAGCCAAGATCTAGGTAGAATGGCTCTCGAGCAGTACTTC
CDR3aa: CASSQDLGRMALEQYF

abundance: NA
d_gene: NA
v_gene: TRBV9
j_gene: TRBJ2-2
CDR3nt: TGTGCCAGCAGCGGTGGGCATGGCGGGGAGCTGTTTTTT
CDR3aa: CASSGGHGGELFF

abundance: NA
d_gene: NA
v_gene: TRBV29-1
j_gene: TRBJ1-6
CDR3nt: TGCAGCGTTAGGGAAACGACGAATTCACCCCTCCACTTT
CDR3aa: CSVRETTNSPLHF

abundance: few
d_gene: TRBD2
v_gene: TRBV6-1
j_gene: TRBJ2-1
CDR3nt: TGTGCCAGCAGTGCACTAGCGGACTACAATGAGCAGTTCTTC
CDR3aa: CASSALADYNEQFF

abundance: NA
d_gene: TRBD2
v_gene: TRBV6-6
j_gene: TRBJ2-7
CDR3nt: TGTGCCAGCGACGCCCGGACTAGCGGGCTCTACGAGCAGTACTTC
CDR3aa: CASDARTSGLYEQYF

abundance: NA
d_gene: TRBD2
v_gene: TRBV28
j_gene: TRBJ2-5
CDR3nt: TGTGCCAGCAGTTCCCGCTGGGAGGGCCTCGGGGAGACCCAGTACTTC
CDR3aa: CASSSRWEGLGETQYF

abundance: NA
d_gene: NA
v_gene: TRBV30
j_gene: TRBJ1-4
CDR3nt: TGTGCCTGGAAACAGGAATCCACTAATGAAAAACTGTTTTTT
CDR3aa: CAWKQESTNEKLFF

abundance: many
d_gene: NA
v_gene: TRBV27
j_gene: TRBJ2-1
CDR3nt: TGTGCCAGCAGTTTTTCCCGGGACCCCCCACGGCAGTTCTTC
CDR3aa: CASSFSRDPPRQFF

abundance: NA
d_gene: TRBD2
v_gene: TRBV7-2
j_gene: TRBJ2-7
CDR3nt: TGTGCCAGCAGCTTGTCCCGGGGGGGCAACGAGCAGTACTTC
CDR3aa: CASSLSRGGNEQYF

abundance: few
d_gene: NA
v_gene: TRBV7-2
j_gene: TRBJ2-7
CDR3nt: TGTGCCAGCAGCCCCCAGACAGGTGACTCCTACGAGCAGTACTTC
CDR3aa: CASSPQTGDSYEQYF

abundance: NA
d_gene: NA
v_gene: TRBV6-5
j_gene: TRBJ1-4
CDR3nt: TGTGCCAGCAGTTACTCTAGACTTAATGAAAAACTGTTTTTT
CDR3aa: CASSYSRLNEKLFF

abundance: NA
d_gene: TRBD2
v_gene: TRBV27
j_gene: TRBJ2-5
CDR3nt: TGTGCCAGCAGTTTGGCGGGAGGAGAGACCCAGTACTTC
CDR3aa: CASSLAGGETQYF

abundance: NA
d_gene: NA
v_gene: TRBV2
j_gene: TRBJ1-6
CDR3nt: TGTGCCAGCAGTGAATCATCAGGTAGCGGAAATTCACCCCTCCACTTT
CDR3aa: CASSESSGSGNSPLHF

abundance: NA
d_gene: TRBD2
v_gene: TRBV29-1
j_gene: TRBJ2-3
CDR3nt: TGCAGCTTCCTGGGGAGCGGGAGGGCCACAGATACGCAGTATTTT
CDR3aa: CSFLGSGRATDTQYF

abundance: NA
d_gene: TRBD2
v_gene: TRBV10-3
j_gene: TRBJ2-3
CDR3nt: TGTGCCATCAGTGGGATACAGGCTTTACCTAGCGGGGGGCTAGACACAGATACGCAGTATTTT
CDR3aa: CAISGIQALPSGGLDTDTQYF

abundance: NA
d_gene: NA
v_gene: TRBV6-6
j_gene: TRBJ2-3
CDR3nt: TGTGCCGGCGCCGTTGGGGGAAGTGCAGATACGCAGTATTTT
CDR3aa: CAGAVGGSADTQYF

abundance: few
d_gene: NA
v_gene: TRBV29-1
j_gene: TRBJ2-1
CDR3nt: TGCAGCGCAGGACAGAGCTCCTACAATGAGCAGTTCTTC
CDR3aa: CSAGQSSYNEQFF

abundance: NA
d_gene: NA
v_gene: TRBV11-2
j_gene: TRBJ2-7
CDR3nt: TGTGCCAGCAGCTTAGAGTCAGCCTACGAGCAGTACTTC
CDR3aa: CASSLESAYEQYF

abundance: NA
d_gene: NA
v_gene: TRBV5-6
j_gene: TRBJ2-6
CDR3nt: TGTGCCAGCAGCTACACAGGTGCTGGGGCCAACGTCCTGACTTTC
CDR3aa: CASSYTGAGANVLTF

abundance: NA
d_gene: NA
v_gene: TRBV28
j_gene: TRBJ1-2
CDR3nt: TGTGCCAGCACGGAACAGCCGGACTATGGCTACACCTTC
CDR3aa: CASTEQPDYGYTF

abundance: few
d_gene: TRBD2
v_gene: TRBV14
j_gene: TRBJ2-3
CDR3nt: TGTGCCAGCAGCCAAGATAGCGGGAGTGGAGATACGCAGTATTTT
CDR3aa: CASSQDSGSGDTQYF

abundance: NA
d_gene: NA
v_gene: TRBV7-9
j_gene: TRBJ1-5
CDR3nt: TGTGCCAGCAGTTTTGACTCTCGTAATCAGCCCCAGCATTTT
CDR3aa: CASSFDSRNQPQHF

abundance: NA
d_gene: NA
v_gene: TRBV7-9
j_gene: TRBJ2-3
CDR3nt: TGTGCCAGTACAGGGAGCACAGATACGCAGTATTTT
CDR3aa: CASTGSTDTQYF

abundance: once
d_gene: TRBD2
v_gene: TRBV28
j_gene: TRBJ2-7
CDR3nt: TGTGCCAGCAGCTGGGGTAGCGGGAGGGGCTACGAGCAGTACTTC
CDR3aa: CASSWGSGRGYEQYF

abundance: NA
d_gene: NA
v_gene: TRBV7-2
j_gene: TRBJ2-3
CDR3nt: TGTGCCAGCAGCTCCAGGGGGGGAAGCACAGATACGCAGTATTTT
CDR3aa: CASSSRGGSTDTQYF

abundance: NA
d_gene: NA
v_gene: TRBV5-1
j_gene: TRBJ2-7
CDR3nt: TGCGCCACCAAACGGGCCCTTAGCTCCTACGAGCAGTACTTC
CDR3aa: CATKRALSSYEQYF

abundance: NA
d_gene: NA
v_gene: TRBV5-1
j_gene: TRBJ2-7
CDR3nt: TGCGCCAGCAGCTTGGGCCGGGATAGAGTGGCCGAGCAGTACTTC
CDR3aa: CASSLGRDRVAEQYF

abundance: NA
d_gene: NA
v_gene: TRBV5-6
j_gene: TRBJ1-1
CDR3nt: TGTGCCAGCAGCTTGTTATCTGGGGCCACTGAAGCTTTCTTT
CDR3aa: CASSLLSGATEAFF

abundance: NA
d_gene: NA
v_gene: TRBV5-1
j_gene: TRBJ2-3
CDR3nt: TGCGCCAGCAGATTGACCCCAAGGACTTTTCGCACAGATACGCAGTATTTT
CDR3aa: CASRLTPRTFRTDTQYF

abundance: NA
d_gene: NA
v_gene: TRBV2
j_gene: TRBJ2-7
CDR3nt: TGTGCCAGCAGTTTCACTCGGGGAGCCGAGCAGTACTTC
CDR3aa: CASSFTRGAEQYF

abundance: NA
d_gene: NA
v_gene: TRBV28
j_gene: TRBJ2-1
CDR3nt: TGTGCCAGCAGTTTAACACTACCACCCTACAATGAGCAGTTCTTC
CDR3aa: CASSLTLPPYNEQFF

abundance: NA
d_gene: TRBD1
v_gene: TRBV28
j_gene: TRBJ1-5
CDR3nt: TGTGCCAGCAGAGGGACAGGGAGTAGCAATCAGCCCCAGCATTTT
CDR3aa: CASRGTGSSNQPQHF